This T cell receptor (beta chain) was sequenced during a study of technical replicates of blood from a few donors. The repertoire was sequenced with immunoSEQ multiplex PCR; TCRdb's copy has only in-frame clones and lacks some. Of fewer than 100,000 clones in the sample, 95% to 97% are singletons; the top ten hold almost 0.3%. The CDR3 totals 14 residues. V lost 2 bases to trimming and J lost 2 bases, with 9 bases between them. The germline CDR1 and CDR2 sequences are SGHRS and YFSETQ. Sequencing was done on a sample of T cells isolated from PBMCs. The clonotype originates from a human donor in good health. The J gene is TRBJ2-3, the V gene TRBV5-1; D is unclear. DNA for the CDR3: TGCGCCAGCAGCTTTCGGAGAGTCACAGATACGCAGTATTTT. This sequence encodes CASSFRRVTDTQYF.